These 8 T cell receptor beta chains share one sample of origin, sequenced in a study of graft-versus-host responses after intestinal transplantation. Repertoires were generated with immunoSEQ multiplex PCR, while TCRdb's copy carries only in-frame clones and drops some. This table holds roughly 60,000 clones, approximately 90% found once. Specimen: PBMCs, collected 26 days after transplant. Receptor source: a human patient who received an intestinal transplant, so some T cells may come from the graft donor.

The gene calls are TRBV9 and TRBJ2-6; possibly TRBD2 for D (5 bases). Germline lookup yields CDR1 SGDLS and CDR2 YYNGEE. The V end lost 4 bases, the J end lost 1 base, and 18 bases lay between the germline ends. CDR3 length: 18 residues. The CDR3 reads CASSPEDWVFSGANVLTF. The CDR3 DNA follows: TGTGCCAGCAGCCCGGAGGACTGGGTTTTTTCTGGGGCCAACGTCCTGACTTTC. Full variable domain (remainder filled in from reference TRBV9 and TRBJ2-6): DSGVTQTPKHLITATGQRVTLRCSPRSGDLSVYWYQQSLDQGLQFLIQYYNGEERAKGNILERFSAQQFPDLHSELNLSSLELGDSALYFCASSPEDWVFSGANVLTFGAGSRLTVL.

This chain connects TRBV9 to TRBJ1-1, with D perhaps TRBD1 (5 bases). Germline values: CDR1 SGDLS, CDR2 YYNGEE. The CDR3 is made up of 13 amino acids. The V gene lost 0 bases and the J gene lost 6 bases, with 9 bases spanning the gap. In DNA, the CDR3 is TGTGCCAGCAGCGTAGGGGCGGGACCTGAAGCTTTCTTT. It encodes CASSVGAGPEAFF.

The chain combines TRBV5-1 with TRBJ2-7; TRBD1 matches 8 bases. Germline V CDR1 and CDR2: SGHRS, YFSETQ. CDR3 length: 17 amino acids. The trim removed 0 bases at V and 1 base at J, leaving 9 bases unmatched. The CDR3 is CASSLVGSGQESYEQYF. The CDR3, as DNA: TGCGCCAGCAGCTTGGTGGGTTCGGGACAGGAATCCTACGAGCAGTACTTC. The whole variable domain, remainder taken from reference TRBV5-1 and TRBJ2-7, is KAGVTQTPRYLIKTRGQQVTLSCSPISGHRSVSWYQQTPGQGLQFLFEYFSETQRNKGNFPGRFSGRQFSNSRSEMNVSTLELGDSALYLCASSLVGSGQESYEQYFGPGTRLTVT.

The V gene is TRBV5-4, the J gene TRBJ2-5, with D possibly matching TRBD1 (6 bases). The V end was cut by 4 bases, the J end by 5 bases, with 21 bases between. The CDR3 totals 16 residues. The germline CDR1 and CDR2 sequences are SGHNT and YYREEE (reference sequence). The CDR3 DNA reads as TGTGCCAGCAGCCTCCGACAGGCCCTAACGGTGGAGACCCAGTACTTC. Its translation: CASSLRQALTVETQYF. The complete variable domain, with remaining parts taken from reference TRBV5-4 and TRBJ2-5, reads ETGVTQSPTHLIKTRGQQVTLRCSSQSGHNTVSWYQQALGQGPQFIFQYYREEENGRGNFPPRFSGLQFPNYSSELNVNALELDDSALYLCASSLRQALTVETQYFGPGTRLLVL.

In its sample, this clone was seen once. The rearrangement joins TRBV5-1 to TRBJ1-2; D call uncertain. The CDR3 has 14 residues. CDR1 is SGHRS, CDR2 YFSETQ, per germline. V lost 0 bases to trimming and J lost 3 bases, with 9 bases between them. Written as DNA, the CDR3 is TGCGCCAGCAGCTTGGCCGGAGCGGACTATGGCTACACCTTC. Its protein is CASSLAGADYGYTF.

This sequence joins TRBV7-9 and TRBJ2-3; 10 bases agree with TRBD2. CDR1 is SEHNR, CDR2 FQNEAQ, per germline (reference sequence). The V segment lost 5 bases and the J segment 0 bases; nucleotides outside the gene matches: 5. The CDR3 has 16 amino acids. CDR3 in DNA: TGTGCCAGCAGCCGCAGGACTAGCGGAAGCACAGATACGCAGTATTTT. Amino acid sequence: CASSRRTSGSTDTQYF. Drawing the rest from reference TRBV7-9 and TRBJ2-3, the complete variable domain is DTGVSQNPRHKITKRGQNVTFRCDPISEHNRLYWYRQTLGQGPEFLTYFQNEAQLEKSRLLSDRFSAERPKGSFSTLEIQRTEQGDSAMYLCASSRRTSGSTDTQYFGPGTRLTVL.

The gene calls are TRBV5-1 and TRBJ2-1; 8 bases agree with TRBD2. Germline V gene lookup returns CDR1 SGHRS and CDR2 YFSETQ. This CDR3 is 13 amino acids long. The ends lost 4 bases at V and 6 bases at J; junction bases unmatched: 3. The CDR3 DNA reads TGCGCCAGCAGCCATAGCGGGGTCAATGAGCAGTTCTTC. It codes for CASSHSGVNEQFF.

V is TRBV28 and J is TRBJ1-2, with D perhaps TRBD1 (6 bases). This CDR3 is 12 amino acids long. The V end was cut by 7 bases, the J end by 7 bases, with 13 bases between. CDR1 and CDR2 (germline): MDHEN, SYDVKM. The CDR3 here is CASTLGAGGYTF. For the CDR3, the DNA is TGTGCCAGCACCCTGGGGGCGGGTGGCTACACCTTC.